The present entry profiles one T cell receptor (beta chain) with its context. Antigen specificity is unknown. With the ViraFEST assay, the study expanded antigen-specific CD4+ T cells using viral peptide pools, then sequenced them. CD4+ T cell isolation took place after approximately 11 days of culture. Vaccine administered to participants consisted of two doses of either BNT162b2 or mRNA-1273. Each culture well received roughly 1.9 million PBMC. These cells were then cultured in IMDM with approximately 10 IU/ml IL-2 and around 10 ug/ml peptides. The data are from a study of vaccination effects on CD4 cells after COVID-19. Study-wide points: Convalescent patients were scarce in the study, and it lacked early post-infection timepoints.

The repertoire was sequenced with immunoSEQ multiplex PCR; TCRdb's copy has only in-frame clones and lacks some. This sample carries about 38,000 clones, roughly four fifths of them seen once, and the ten largest clones take roughly 2.1%. The receptor's source is a human donor who received a COVID-19 vaccine. Some clones in this sample may be carry-over from other donors' samples. The source material was CD4+ T cells from PBMCs cultured with HCoV-NL63 spike peptides, sampled after COVID-19 vaccination.

The DNA of the CDR3 is TGTGCCAGCAGCTTTAACAGGGACCCTGGAGAGACCCAGTACTTC. Its protein is CASSFNRDPGETQYF. This chain joins TRBV7-3 and TRBJ2-5; D possibly corresponds to TRBD1 (6 bases). The V gene lost 3 bases and the J gene lost 4 bases, with 15 bases spanning the gap. The CDR3 runs 15 residues. CDR1 is SGHTA, CDR2 FQGTGA, per germline.